This TCR beta chain stems from a study of blood T cell repertoires in COVID-19. Per germline, CDR1 MDHEN and CDR2 SYDVKM. V lost 5 bases and J 3 bases, leaving 11 bases between the germline ends. This CDR3 contains 13 residues. Sequencing was performed with immunoSEQ multiplex PCR; in TCRdb, only in-frame clones are kept and a portion is missing. The sample holds about 50,000 clones, around 73% seen once. The rearrangement links TRBV28 to TRBJ2-7, with a possible D match to TRBD1 (5 bases). Sequenced: PBMCs or T cells enriched from blood (not recorded which). This sequence originates from a woman between 50 and 59 years old with acute COVID-19. This CDR3 is CASSVSTVYEQYF. The DNA for the CDR3 is TGTGCCAGCAGTGTTTCGACAGTCTACGAGCAGTACTTC.